These 4 T cell receptor beta chains were all obtained from the same sample, sequenced in a study of T cell repertoires in cytomegalovirus infection. TCRdb ran MiXCR on the reads and lists one entry per CDR3 protein. The sample has approximately 160,000 distinct CDR3 sequences, approximately 17% seen once; the top ten hold 15% to 20%. The sequenced sample consisted of CD8+ T cells from PBMCs. These receptors were collected from a human donor in good health (CMV status not recorded). Some clones in this sample may be carry-over from other donors' samples.

In DNA, the CDR3 is TGTGCCAGCAGTTTATTATTCCAGGACAGGGGTGGCAATCAGCCCCAGCATTTT. This translates into CASSLLFQDRGGNQPQHF. V gene TRBV28 combines with J gene TRBJ1-5; 9 bases agree with TRBD1. The CDR3 loop spans 18 amino acids. CDR1 is MDHEN and CDR2 is SYDVKM in the germline V gene. The V gene end was trimmed by 1 base and the J gene end by 2 bases; junction bases not matched to a gene: 9. Variable domain in full (rest from reference TRBV28 and TRBJ1-5): DVKVTQSSRYLVKRTGEKVFLECVQDMDHENMFWYRQDPGLGLRLIYFSYDVKMKEKGDIPEGYSVSREKKERFSLILESASTNQTSMYLCASSLLFQDRGGNQPQHFGDGTRLSIL.

This rearrangement joins TRBV6-2 or TRBV6-3 to TRBJ1-5; D remains ambiguous. Germline CDR1 reads MNHEY; CDR2 reads SVGEGT. With 1 base removed from V and 1 base from J, the gap between germline ends came to 5 bases. The CDR3 sequence is 14 residues long. CDR3 amino acids: CASSYLGSNQPQHF. The DNA for the CDR3 is TGTGCCAGCAGTTACTTGGGGAGCAATCAGCCCCAGCATTTT.

This clonotype occurred a few times. This chain connects TRBV4-1 to TRBJ2-2; D call uncertain. The CDR3 consists of 13 residues. Germline V lookup: CDR1 MGHRA, CDR2 YSYEKL. The V and J ends lost 1 base and 6 bases respectively, with 6 bases between them. The CDR3 bases are TGCGCCAGCAGCCAAGTTAAAGCCGGGGAGCTGTTTTTT. Protein sequence: CASSQVKAGELFF.

There are many counts of this clonotype. The CDR3 region is CASSYSGRWADTQYF. For the CDR3, the DNA is TGTGCCAGCAGTTACAGCGGGAGGTGGGCAGATACGCAGTATTTT. The rearrangement links TRBV6-5 to TRBJ2-3, with TRBD2 matching over 9 bases. The CDR3 spans 15 residues. Germline V gene data show CDR1 as MNHEY and CDR2 as SVGAGI. Trimming cost V 2 bases and J 4 bases; bases outside gene matches: 4.